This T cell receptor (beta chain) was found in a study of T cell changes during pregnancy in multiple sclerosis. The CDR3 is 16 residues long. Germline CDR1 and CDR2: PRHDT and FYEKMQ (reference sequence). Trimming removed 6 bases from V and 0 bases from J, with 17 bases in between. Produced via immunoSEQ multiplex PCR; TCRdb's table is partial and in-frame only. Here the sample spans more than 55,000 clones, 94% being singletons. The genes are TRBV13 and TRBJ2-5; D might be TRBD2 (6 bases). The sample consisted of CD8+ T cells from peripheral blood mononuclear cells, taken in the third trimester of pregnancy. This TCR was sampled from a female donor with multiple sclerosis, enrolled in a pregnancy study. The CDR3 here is CASSRRDGRYQETQYF. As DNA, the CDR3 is TGTGCCAGCAGTCGGCGGGATGGGCGATACCAAGAGACCCAGTACTTC.